This is a list of T cell receptor beta chains from one sample in a study of CD8 T cells in Susac syndrome. TCRdb processed the immunoSEQ multiplex PCR reads anew with MiXCR; each CDR3 protein has one entry. This table has about 160,000 distinct CDR3 sequences, 95% to 96% appearing once. The specimen sequenced was CD4+ T cells from PBMCs. Every receptor here comes from a human donor with Susac syndrome. Each CDR3 is given with its conserved first and last residue. A D gene is named only where the DNA matches it firmly. Expanded clones are given a class, and other clones once, few, many or no size at all.

J gene: TRBJ2-2
clone size: NA
V gene: TRBV5-4
D gene: NA
CDR3 protein: CASSLDGATNTGELFF
CDR3 DNA: TGTGCCAGCAGCTTGGACGGGGCGACGAACACCGGGGAGCTGTTTTTT

J gene: TRBJ2-3
clone size: few
V gene: TRBV12-3/TRBV12-4
D gene: NA
CDR3 protein: CASSLRGNTQYF
CDR3 DNA: TGTGCCAGCAGTTTAAGGGGCAACACGCAGTATTTT

J gene: TRBJ1-3
clone size: NA
V gene: TRBV7-2
D gene: NA
CDR3 protein: CASSSRTSGNTIYF
CDR3 DNA: TGTGCCAGCAGCTCCCGAACTTCTGGAAACACCATATATTTT

J gene: TRBJ1-4
clone size: NA
V gene: TRBV7-2
D gene: TRBD1
CDR3 protein: CASSPDRVWEKLFF
CDR3 DNA: TGTGCCAGCAGCCCCGACAGGGTCTGGGAAAAACTGTTTTTT

J gene: TRBJ2-7
clone size: NA
V gene: TRBV9
D gene: TRBD2
CDR3 protein: CASSVVAGGGEQYF
CDR3 DNA: TGTGCCAGCAGCGTAGTAGCGGGAGGAGGGGAGCAGTACTTC

J gene: TRBJ1-3
clone size: NA
V gene: TRBV30
D gene: NA
CDR3 protein: CAWSRGNTIYF
CDR3 DNA: TGTGCCTGGAGTAGGGGAAACACCATATATTTT

J gene: TRBJ2-2
clone size: NA
V gene: TRBV29-1
D gene: NA
CDR3 protein: CSVEVTGFMDTGELFF
CDR3 DNA: TGCAGCGTTGAAGTGACAGGATTCATGGACACCGGGGAGCTGTTTTTT

J gene: TRBJ2-7
clone size: once
V gene: TRBV28
D gene: NA
CDR3 protein: CASSSQAGVYEQYF
CDR3 DNA: TGTGCCAGCAGTTCCCAAGCCGGAGTCTACGAGCAGTACTTC

J gene: TRBJ2-7
clone size: NA
V gene: TRBV2
D gene: NA
CDR3 protein: CASKQETYEQYF
CDR3 DNA: TGTGCCAGCAAACAGGAGACCTACGAGCAGTACTTC

J gene: TRBJ1-3
clone size: NA
V gene: TRBV5-6
D gene: NA
CDR3 protein: CASSRGPSSGNTIYF
CDR3 DNA: TGTGCCAGCAGCCGCGGGCCCAGCTCTGGAAACACCATATATTTT

J gene: TRBJ2-1
clone size: NA
V gene: TRBV15
D gene: NA
CDR3 protein: CATSRDRPPSSYNEQFF
CDR3 DNA: TGTGCCACCAGCAGAGATCGGCCGCCTAGCTCCTACAATGAGCAGTTCTTC

J gene: TRBJ1-2
clone size: NA
V gene: TRBV5-4
D gene: TRBD1
CDR3 protein: CASSQGDRNYGYTF
CDR3 DNA: TGTGCCAGCAGCCAAGGGGACAGGAACTATGGCTACACCTTC

J gene: TRBJ1-1
clone size: once
V gene: TRBV7-9
D gene: NA
CDR3 protein: CASSTLREGTEAFF
CDR3 DNA: TGTGCCAGCAGCACCCTCAGGGAAGGCACTGAAGCTTTCTTT

J gene: TRBJ2-2
clone size: NA
V gene: TRBV11-2
D gene: NA
CDR3 protein: CASSFLPGANTGELFF
CDR3 DNA: TGTGCCAGCAGCTTCCTTCCAGGCGCTAACACCGGGGAGCTGTTTTTT

J gene: TRBJ2-1
clone size: NA
V gene: TRBV20-1
D gene: TRBD2
CDR3 protein: CSAHSGGATNEQFF
CDR3 DNA: TGCAGTGCTCATAGCGGGGGGGCTACGAATGAGCAGTTCTTC

J gene: TRBJ2-2
clone size: NA
V gene: TRBV20-1
D gene: TRBD2
CDR3 protein: CSAGLAGGPVGELFF
CDR3 DNA: TGCAGTGCGGGACTAGCGGGAGGGCCCGTCGGGGAGCTGTTTTTT